This passage covers 19 T cell receptor beta chains from one sample sequenced in a study of PD-1 blockade in classical Hodgkin lymphoma. Data came from immunoSEQ multiplex PCR; TCRdb stores just in-frame clones and leaves some out. The profile covers fewer than 25,000 clones, with 77% appearing a single time and roughly 40% taken by the ten largest. All trial patients relapsed after autologous stem cell transplantation. This specimen consisted of peripheral blood mononuclear cells (PBMCs), obtained before the second cycle of nivolumab. The receptors shown here come from a human donor with classical Hodgkin lymphoma.

The chain combines TRBV30 with TRBJ2-4, with a tentative D call TRBD1 (6 bases). Germline V gene sequence: CDR1 GTSNPN, CDR2 SVGIG (reference sequence). Trimming removed 5 bases from V and 3 bases from J, with 14 bases in between. This CDR3 has 14 amino acids. The DNA for the CDR3 is TGTGCCTGGCTTAGTAGGGGGAACAAAAACATTCAGTACTTC. This gives the protein CAWLSRGNKNIQYF. The complete variable domain, with remaining parts taken from reference TRBV30 and TRBJ2-4, reads SQTIHQWPATLVQPVGSPLSLECTVEGTSNPNLYWYRQAAGRGLQLLFYSVGIGQISSEVPQNLSASRPQDRQFILSSKKLLLSDSGFYLCAWLSRGNKNIQYFGAGTRLSVL.

The rearrangement uses TRBV7-6 and TRBJ1-1; D might be TRBD1 (5 bases). Germline CDR1 is SGHVS and CDR2 is FNYEAQ. This CDR3 has 14 amino acids. The V and J ends lost 4 bases and 4 bases respectively, with 13 bases between them. The CDR3: CASSSSVGGTEAFF. The CDR3 DNA reads as TGTGCCAGCAGCTCCTCCGTGGGGGGCACTGAAGCTTTCTTT.

The rearrangement uses TRBV27 and TRBJ2-7; TRBD2 matches 9 bases. After removal of 4 bases from V and 3 bases from J, the junction contained 7 bases not matched to a gene. CDR1 is MNHEY, CDR2 SMNVEV, per germline (reference sequence). The CDR3 covers 15 residues. Here the CDR3 DNA reads TGTGCCAGCAGTTCTCCGGCGGGAGGGCTCTACGAGCAGTACTTC. Translated: CASSSPAGGLYEQYF.

This chain joins TRBV6-1 and TRBJ1-4; TRBD1 aligns across 7 bases. This CDR3 contains 11 residues. V lost 5 bases to trimming and J lost 13 bases; unmatched junction nucleotides: 4. Germline V lookup: CDR1 MNHNS, CDR2 SASEGT. In DNA, the CDR3 is TGTGCCAGCAGTCCACAGGGGAGACTGTTTTTT. This encodes CASSPQGRLFF.

This clone has a handful of counts. The rearrangement links TRBV5-1 to TRBJ1-2; 9 nucleotides match TRBD1. Germline V gives CDR1 SGHRS, CDR2 YFSETQ. This CDR3 is built from 14 residues. V lost 5 bases and J lost 4; bases outside the gene matches: 6. The CDR3 DNA reads as TGCGCCAGCAGTCGAGGACAGGGGAGCTATGGCTACACCTTC. This codes for CASSRGQGSYGYTF.

Written as DNA, the CDR3 is TGTGCCAGCAGCGCCCTAGCGGGAGTACAATTCGAGCAGTACTTC. Protein sequence: CASSALAGVQFEQYF. The rearrangement links TRBV5-4 to TRBJ2-7, with 10 bases matching TRBD2. Germline V lookup: CDR1 SGHNT, CDR2 YYREEE (reference sequence). Losses at the gene ends were 4 bases for V and 6 bases for J; bases not matched to a gene: 10. The length of the CDR3 is 15 residues.

This sequence joins TRBV6-6 and TRBJ1-1; D gene unclear. The length of the CDR3 is 13 residues. Trimming stripped 2 bases from V and 5 bases from J, with 9 bases between. Germline V CDR1 and CDR2: MNHNY, SVGAGI (reference sequence). The CDR3, as DNA: TGTGCCAGCAGTTACACCGGGTGGACTGAAGCTTTCTTT. It yields the protein CASSYTGWTEAFF.

The chain has TRBV6-4 and TRBJ1-6; D uncertain. V gave up 3 bases and J gave up 7 bases, with 13 bases separating them. Germline V gene sequence: CDR1 MRHNA, CDR2 SNTAGT. The CDR3 runs to 15 residues. The CDR3 nucleotides read TGTGCCAGCAGTGAGTTTAGGGATTCAAATTCACCCCTCCACTTT. Translation gives CASSEFRDSNSPLHF.

The chain combines TRBV4-2 with TRBJ2-3; the match to TRBD2 covers 7 bases. The CDR3 runs 13 residues. Germline V gene sequence: CDR1 LGHNA, CDR2 YNFKEQ. V was pared by 4 bases and J by 4 bases, with 2 bases of the junction left unmatched. The CDR3 DNA reads as TGTGCCAGCAGCCCGGGGAGGGCAGATACGCAGTATTTT. Translation: CASSPGRADTQYF.

V is TRBV5-1 and J is TRBJ2-2, with D unclear. The germline V gene has CDR1 SGHRS and CDR2 YFSETQ. This CDR3 is 11 amino acids long. V was clipped by 4 bases and J by 6 bases, with 4 bases between them. CDR3 coding DNA: TGCGCCAGCAGCCGTCCCGGGGAGCTGTTTTTT. Translated, it gives CASSRPGELFF.

This chain connects TRBV29-1 to TRBJ1-1; D gene unclear. The germline V gene encodes CDR1 SQVTM and CDR2 ANQGSEA. V gave up 5 bases and J gave up 6 bases, with 16 bases separating them. This CDR3 region has 13 residues. The CDR3 DNA sequence: TGCAGCGTTAAATCCCAGGTAGTCGCTGAAGCTTTCTTT. This encodes CSVKSQVVAEAFF.

V and J are TRBV19 and TRBJ1-5; TRBD1 might be the D (6 bases). The germline gives CDR1 LNHDA, CDR2 SQIVND (reference sequence). The V end lost 8 bases, the J end lost 4 bases, and 18 bases lay between the germline ends. CDR3 length: 15 residues. The CDR3 loop reads CASASGTTSNQPQHF. The CDR3 coding sequence is TGTGCCAGTGCATCCGGGACAACTTCAAATCAGCCCCAGCATTTT.

This clone was counted between two and nine times. This chain joins TRBV10-1 and TRBJ2-2, with D hard to call. This CDR3 is built from 13 residues. V was trimmed by 8 bases and J by 5 bases, leaving 12 bases between them. The germline V gene has CDR1 WNHNN and CDR2 SYGVQD (reference sequence). The CDR3 here is CASGRKETGELFF. For the CDR3, the DNA is TGCGCCAGCGGAAGAAAGGAGACCGGGGAGCTGTTTTTT.

The chain employs TRBV5-4 and TRBJ1-2, with 8 bases fitting TRBD1. Germline assignment: CDR1 SGHNT and CDR2 YYREEE (reference sequence). CDR3 length: 15 amino acids. V shed 2 bases, J shed 6 bases, and the junction held 9 bases outside the gene matches. CDR3 sequence: CASSFRDRNHHGYTF. CDR3 nucleotide sequence: TGTGCCAGCAGCTTTCGGGACAGGAATCACCATGGCTACACCTTC.

The gene calls are TRBV5-1 and TRBJ2-2; 7 nucleotides line up with TRBD2. Per the germline V gene, CDR1 is SGHRS and CDR2 is YFSETQ. V shed 1 base and J 7 bases; nucleotides not matched to a gene: 1. There are 13 residues in the CDR3. The CDR3 DNA is TGCGCCAGCAGCTTGAGCGGGGACGGGGAGCTGTTTTTT. Translated, it gives CASSLSGDGELFF.

There are a few counts of this clone. The J gene is TRBJ1-1, the V gene TRBV4-1; D is unresolved. V dropped 1 base and J dropped 4 bases, with 13 bases sitting between them. The CDR3 runs 15 residues. Germline V gene sequence: CDR1 MGHRA, CDR2 YSYEKL. The CDR3 DNA is TGCGCCAGCAGCCAAGGAGACAACAGAGGCACTGAAGCTTTCTTT. This translates into CASSQGDNRGTEAFF.

The J gene is TRBJ1-1, the V gene TRBV19; D may be TRBD1 (5 bases). The V end lost 3 bases, the J end lost 5 bases, and 7 bases lay between the germline ends. Germline lookup yields CDR1 LNHDA and CDR2 SQIVND (reference sequence). The CDR3 length is 12 residues. In nucleotides, the CDR3 is TGTGCCAGTAGTATGGAGGGGACTGAAGCTTTCTTT. This sequence encodes CASSMEGTEAFF.

This rearrangement joins TRBV10-3 to TRBJ2-7; a weak D match, TRBD1 (5 bases). Trimming removed 2 bases from V and 3 bases from J, with 8 bases in between. The length of the CDR3 is 13 residues. CDR1 ENHRY and CDR2 SYGVKD come from the germline V gene. CDR3 sequence (DNA): TGTGCCATCAGTGAGGGACACCTCTACGAGCAGTACTTC. Amino acids: CAISEGHLYEQYF.

CDR3 sequence (DNA): TGTGCCAGCAGCGCGGGACGCACAGGCGATGAGCAGTTCTTC. Translation gives CASSAGRTGDEQFF. J is TRBJ2-1 and V is TRBV5-4; D is perhaps TRBD2 (6 bases). Germline V gives CDR1 SGHNT, CDR2 YYREEE (reference sequence). The CDR3 covers 14 residues. The V and J ends lost 4 bases and 8 bases respectively, with 16 bases between them.